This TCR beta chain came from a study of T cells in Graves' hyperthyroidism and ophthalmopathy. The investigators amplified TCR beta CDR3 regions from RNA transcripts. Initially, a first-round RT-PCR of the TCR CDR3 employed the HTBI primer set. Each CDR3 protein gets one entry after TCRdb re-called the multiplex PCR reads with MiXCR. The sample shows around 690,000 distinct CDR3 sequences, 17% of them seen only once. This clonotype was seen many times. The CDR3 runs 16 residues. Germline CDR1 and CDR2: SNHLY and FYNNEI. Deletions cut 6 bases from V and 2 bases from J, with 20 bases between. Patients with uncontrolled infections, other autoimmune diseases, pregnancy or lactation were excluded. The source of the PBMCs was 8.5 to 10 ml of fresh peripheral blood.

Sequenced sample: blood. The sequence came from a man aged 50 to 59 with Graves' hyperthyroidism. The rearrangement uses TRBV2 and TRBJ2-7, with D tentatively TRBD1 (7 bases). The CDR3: CASRGLNRGRAYEQYF. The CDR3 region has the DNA TGTGCCAGCAGGGGACTTAACAGGGGAAGAGCCTACGAGCAGTACTTC.